This T cell receptor beta chain was profiled in a study of T cell responses to AZD1222 COVID-19 vaccine. Study summary: Pooled together were second doses at about 4 or about 12 weeks. Study-level points and caveats: Spike-specific TCR breadth rose after two AZD1222 doses, and depth rose as well.

About this clone: What it binds is not known.

Only in-frame clones appear in the TCRdb table, and some are missing; sequencing was by immunoSEQ multiplex PCR. The sample has 90,000 to 120,000 clones, 87% seen once. The CDR3 has 11 amino acids. V was trimmed by 5 bases and J by 3 bases, leaving 5 bases between them. Germline CDR1 is SEHNR and CDR2 is FQNEAQ (reference sequence). V is TRBV7-9 and J is TRBJ2-7; D call uncertain. Sequenced material: peripheral blood, taken on day 0 of AZD1222 vaccination. The clonotype comes from an adult in good health. CDR3 in DNA: TGTGCCAGCAGCCCCGACTACGAGCAGTACTTC. This sequence encodes CASSPDYEQYF.